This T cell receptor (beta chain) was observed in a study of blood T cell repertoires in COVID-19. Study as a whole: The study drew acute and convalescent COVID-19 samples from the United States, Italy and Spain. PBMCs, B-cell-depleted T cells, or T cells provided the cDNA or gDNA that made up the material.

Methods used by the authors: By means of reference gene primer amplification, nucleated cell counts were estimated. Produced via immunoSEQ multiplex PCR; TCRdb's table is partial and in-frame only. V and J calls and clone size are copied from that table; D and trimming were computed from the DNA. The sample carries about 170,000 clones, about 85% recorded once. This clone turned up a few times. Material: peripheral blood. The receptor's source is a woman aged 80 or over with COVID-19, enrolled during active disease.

The CDR3 is CASRLAGGNEQFF. DNA for the CDR3: TGTGCCAGCCGACTAGCGGGAGGAAATGAGCAGTTCTTC. J is TRBJ2-1 and V is TRBV2; TRBD2 agrees at 13 bases. CDR1 and CDR2 (germline): SNHLY, FYNNEI. The junction had 2 bases not matched to a gene; V was cut back by 8 bases and J by 7 bases. The CDR3 runs to 13 residues.